This TCR beta chain was documented in a study of T cells in localized non-small cell lung cancer. Generated by immunoSEQ multiplex PCR, the TCRdb table keeps only in-frame clones and is missing some. The sample contains over 10,000 clones, around four fifths of which appear only once. Whole-study results and caveats: One tumor region alone was sequenced, and heterogeneity therefore remains possible. Greater T cell density in blood accompanied longer overall survival.

The CDR3 length is 15 residues. Germline loops: CDR1 MGHDK, CDR2 SYGVNS. V was cut by 2 bases and J by 2 bases, with 13 bases left in between. Comment on this clone: Its matching antigen is unknown.

The V gene is TRBV25-1, the J gene TRBJ2-7, with TRBD1 as a possible D gene (6 bases). Sequencing was performed on peripheral blood, taken before any cancer treatment. This TCR came from a male donor aged 60 or over with stage I lung adenocarcinoma. Here the CDR3 DNA reads TGTGCCAGCAGTGAACGGGCAGGGGCCACCTACGAGCAGTACTTC. Protein: CASSERAGATYEQYF.